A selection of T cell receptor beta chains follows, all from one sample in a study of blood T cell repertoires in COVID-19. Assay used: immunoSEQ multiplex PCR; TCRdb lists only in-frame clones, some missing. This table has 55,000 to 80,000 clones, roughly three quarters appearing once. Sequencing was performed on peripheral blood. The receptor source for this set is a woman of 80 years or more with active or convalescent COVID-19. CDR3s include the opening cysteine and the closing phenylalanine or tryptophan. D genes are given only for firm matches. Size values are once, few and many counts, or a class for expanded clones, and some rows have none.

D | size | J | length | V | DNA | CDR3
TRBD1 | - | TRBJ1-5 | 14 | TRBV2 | TGTGCCAGCAGCAGACAGGGGCTGGTTCAGCCCCAGCATTTT | CASSRQGLVQPQHF
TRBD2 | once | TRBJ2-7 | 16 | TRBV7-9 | TGTGCCAGCAGCTTAGGCGAGGGACGGGGGGCCTACGAGCAGTACTTC | CASSLGEGRGAYEQYF
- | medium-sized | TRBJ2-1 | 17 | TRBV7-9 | TGTGCCAGCAGCTTAGCCCAGGAAAACAGGGCCTACAATGAGCAGTTCTTC | CASSLAQENRAYNEQFF
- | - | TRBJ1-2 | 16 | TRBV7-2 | TGTGCCAGCAGCTTGGGCCCGAACTCGGCAATATCTGGCTACACCTTC | CASSLGPNSAISGYTF
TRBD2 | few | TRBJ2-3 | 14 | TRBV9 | TGTGCCAGCAGTCAGCGGGGGGTCACAGATACGCAGTATTTT | CASSQRGVTDTQYF
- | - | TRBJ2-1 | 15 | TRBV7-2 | TGTGCCAGCAGCGGGGCTTCTCGATCCTACAATGAGCAGTTCTTC | CASSGASRSYNEQFF
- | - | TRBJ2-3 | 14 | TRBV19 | TGTGCCAGTAGTATTAACGGGGAGGCCGATACGCAGTATTTT | CASSINGEADTQYF
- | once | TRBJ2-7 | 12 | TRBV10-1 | TGCGCCAGCAGTGCCAGCTCCTACGAGCAGTACTTC | CASSASSYEQYF
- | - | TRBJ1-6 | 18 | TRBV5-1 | TGCGCCAGCAGCTTGGACGGGGTCGGGCAGCCGACTAATTCACCCCTCCACTTT | CASSLDGVGQPTNSPLHF
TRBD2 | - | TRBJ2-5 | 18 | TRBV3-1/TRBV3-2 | TGTGCCAGCAGCCGCATATTTACGGGGGGGTTTGAACAAGAGACCCAGTACTTC | CASSRIFTGGFEQETQYF
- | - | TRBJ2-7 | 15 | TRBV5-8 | TGTGCCAGCAGATGGGAGCAGGCCTACTCCTACGAGCAGTACTTC | CASRWEQAYSYEQYF
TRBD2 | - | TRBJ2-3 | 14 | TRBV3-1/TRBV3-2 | TGTGCCAGCAGCCAGATGGTCGGGGGGTATACGCAGTATTTT | CASSQMVGGYTQYF
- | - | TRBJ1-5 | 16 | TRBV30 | TGTGCCTGGAGTGTACAAGGCAGGGGAAGCGATCAGCCCCAGCATTTT | CAWSVQGRGSDQPQHF
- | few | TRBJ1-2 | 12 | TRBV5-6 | TGTGCCAGCAGCTCACAGGAGTATGGCTACACCTTC | CASSSQEYGYTF
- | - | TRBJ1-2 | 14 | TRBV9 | TGTGCCAGCAGCGTAGCGGACACTAACTATGGCTACACCTTC | CASSVADTNYGYTF
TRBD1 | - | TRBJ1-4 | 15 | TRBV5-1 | TGCGCCAGCAGCTTGGCAGGGGGTGCTAATGAAAAACTGTTTTTT | CASSLAGGANEKLFF
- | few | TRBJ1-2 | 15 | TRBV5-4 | TGTGCCAGCAGCTTGGATTTGCCATCGGACTATGGCTACACCTTC | CASSLDLPSDYGYTF
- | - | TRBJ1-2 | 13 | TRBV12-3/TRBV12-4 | TGTGCCAGCAGTTTGTGGAGCGGTGGTGGCTACACCTTC | CASSLWSGGGYTF
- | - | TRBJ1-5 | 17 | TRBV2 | TGTGCCAGCAGTGAACGGTCGGGTGGGGCCTGGGGTCAGCCCCAGCATTTT | CASSERSGGAWGQPQHF
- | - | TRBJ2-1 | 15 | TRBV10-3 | TGTGCCATCAGTGTAAGTACAGGGAATAACAATGAGCAGTTCTTC | CAISVSTGNNNEQFF
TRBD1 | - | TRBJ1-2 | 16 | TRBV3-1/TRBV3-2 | TGTGCCAGCACCCAGAACCGGGACAGGGGAAGCTATGGCTACACCTTC | CASTQNRDRGSYGYTF
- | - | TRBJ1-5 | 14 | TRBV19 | TGTGCCAGTAGTGGACAGAATAGCAATCAGCCCCAGCATTTT | CASSGQNSNQPQHF
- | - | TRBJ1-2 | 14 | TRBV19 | TGTGCCAGTAGTATGGAGCAGACGATCTATGGCTACACCTTC | CASSMEQTIYGYTF
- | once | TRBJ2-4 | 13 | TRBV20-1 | TGCAGTGCTAGTGACCAGGGTTATGACATTCAGTACTTC | CSASDQGYDIQYF
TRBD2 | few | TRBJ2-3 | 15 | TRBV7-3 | TGTGCCAGCAGCTCCCTAGCGGGGGGGCGAGATACGCAGTATTTT | CASSSLAGGRDTQYF
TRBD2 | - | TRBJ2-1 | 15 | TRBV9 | TGTGCCAGCAGCGTAGGAGTAGCGGGGTTCGATGAGCAGTTCTTC | CASSVGVAGFDEQFF
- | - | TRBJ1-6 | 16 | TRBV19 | TGTGCCAGTAGCGTTCGCTGGACTCAAGAGAGTAGACCCCTCCACTTT | CASSVRWTQESRPLHF
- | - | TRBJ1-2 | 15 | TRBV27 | TGTGCCAGCAGTTTACAGGGCTTCCTAGTCTATGGCTACACCTTC | CASSLQGFLVYGYTF
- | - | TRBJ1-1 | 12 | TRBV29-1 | TGCAGCGTTGAAGTAGCAGTTACTGAAGCTTTCTTT | CSVEVAVTEAFF
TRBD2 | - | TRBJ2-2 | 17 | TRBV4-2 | TGTGCCAGCAGCCAAGTGGGAGGGTCTAGCGGGACCGGGGAGCTGTTTTTT | CASSQVGGSSGTGELFF
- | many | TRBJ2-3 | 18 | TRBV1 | TGCACCAGCAGCCAAGAGTCTCTAGCGGGAGAACGCACAGATACGCAGTATTTT | CTSSQESLAGERTDTQYF
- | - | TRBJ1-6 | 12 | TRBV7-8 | TGTGCCAGCAGCTTCAGGGATTCACCCCTCCACTTT | CASSFRDSPLHF
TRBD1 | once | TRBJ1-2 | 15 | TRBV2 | TGTGCCAGCAGTGAGGCTTACAGGGGTAGCTATGGCTACACCTTC | CASSEAYRGSYGYTF
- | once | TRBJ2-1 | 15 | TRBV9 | TGTGCCAGCAGCGCGGGGGGGACAGGGACCAATGAGCAGTTCTTC | CASSAGGTGTNEQFF
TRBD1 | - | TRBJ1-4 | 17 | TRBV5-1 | TGCGCCAGCAGCTTGGCCTTTGGGACAGGGGCCCATGAAAAACTGTTTTTT | CASSLAFGTGAHEKLFF
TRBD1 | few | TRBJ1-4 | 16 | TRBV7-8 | TGTGCCAGCAGCCCAAAGGGACAGGGGTTTAATGAAAAACTGTTTTTT | CASSPKGQGFNEKLFF
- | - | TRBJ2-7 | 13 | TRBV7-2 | TGTGCCAGCAGCTCTAGGTACCTCGTCGAGCAGTACTTC | CASSSRYLVEQYF
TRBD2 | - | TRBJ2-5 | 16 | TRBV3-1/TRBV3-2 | TGTGCCAGCAGCCAAGACCCGGGGGGGCTGGTAGAGACCCAGTACTTC | CASSQDPGGLVETQYF
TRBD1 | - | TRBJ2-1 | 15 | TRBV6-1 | TGTGCCAGCAGTGAACACAGGGGTAGTCACAATGAGCAGTTCTTC | CASSEHRGSHNEQFF
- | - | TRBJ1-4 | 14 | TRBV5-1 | TGCGCCAGCAAACGGCAGGGTGAACAAGAAAAACTGTTTTTT | CASKRQGEQEKLFF
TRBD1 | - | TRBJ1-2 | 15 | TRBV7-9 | TGTGCCAGCAGCTTTGGGGACAGGACAAAATATGGCTACACCTTC | CASSFGDRTKYGYTF
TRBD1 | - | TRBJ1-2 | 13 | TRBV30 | TGTGCCTGGAGCGAAAGGCAGGGGGCAATCTACACCTTC | CAWSERQGAIYTF
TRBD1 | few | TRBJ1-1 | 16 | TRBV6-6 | TGTGCCAGCACCCTTCCCGAGGCAGGGGGTAACACTGAAGCTTTCTTT | CASTLPEAGGNTEAFF
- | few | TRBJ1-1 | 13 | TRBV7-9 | TGTGCCAGCAGCTTAGATACGAGCACTGAAGCTTTCTTT | CASSLDTSTEAFF
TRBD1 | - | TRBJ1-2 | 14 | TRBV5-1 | TGCGCCAGCAGCCCCTTGACAGGGCAAGGTGGCTACACCTTC | CASSPLTGQGGYTF
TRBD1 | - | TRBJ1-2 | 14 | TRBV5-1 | TGCGCCAGCAGCCACCAGGGACAGGACTATGGCTACACCTTC | CASSHQGQDYGYTF
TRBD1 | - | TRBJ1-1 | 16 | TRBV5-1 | TGCGCCAGCAGCTTAAAGGGACAGGCCCCGAACACTGAAGCTTTCTTT | CASSLKGQAPNTEAFF
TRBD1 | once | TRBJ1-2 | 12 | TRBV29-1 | TGCAGCGAAGGGGACAGGGAAAGAGGCTACACCTTC | CSEGDRERGYTF
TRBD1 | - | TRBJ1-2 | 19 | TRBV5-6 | TGTGCCAGCAGCTCCATGCCCAAGACAGGGAGCGGAGCAGACTATGGCTACACCTTC | CASSSMPKTGSGADYGYTF